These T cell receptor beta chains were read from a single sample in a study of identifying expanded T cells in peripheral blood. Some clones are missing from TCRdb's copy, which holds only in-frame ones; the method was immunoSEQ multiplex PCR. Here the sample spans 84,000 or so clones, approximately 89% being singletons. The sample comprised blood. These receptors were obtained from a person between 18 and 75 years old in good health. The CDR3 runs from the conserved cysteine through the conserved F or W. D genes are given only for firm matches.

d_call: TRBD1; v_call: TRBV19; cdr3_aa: CASRGGGQGRYGYTF
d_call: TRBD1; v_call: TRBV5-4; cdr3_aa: CASSPGDRDYGYTF
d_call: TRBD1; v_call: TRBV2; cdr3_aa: CASSGRTGNDEQYF
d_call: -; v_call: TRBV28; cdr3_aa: CASTEVGDTQYF
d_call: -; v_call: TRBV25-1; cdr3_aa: CASGDTGELFF
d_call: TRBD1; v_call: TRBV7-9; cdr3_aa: CASSKPGTVSSGNTIYF
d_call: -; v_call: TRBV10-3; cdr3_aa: CAIRGAVNEKLLF
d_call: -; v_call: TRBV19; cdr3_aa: CAIPPFPRTTDTQYF
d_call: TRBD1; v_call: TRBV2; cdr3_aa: CASSLGTVNVNEQFF
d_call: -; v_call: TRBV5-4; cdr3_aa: CASSLGLDDTQYF
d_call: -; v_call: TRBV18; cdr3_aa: CASPMAATEAFF
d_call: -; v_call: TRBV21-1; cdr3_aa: CASSKGGGWRSNQPQHF
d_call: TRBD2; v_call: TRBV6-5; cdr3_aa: CASRRGASYEQYF
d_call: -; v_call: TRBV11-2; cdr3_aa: CASSLEWGGLGSGYEQYF
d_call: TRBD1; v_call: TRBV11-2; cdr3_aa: CASSAGTASYEQYF
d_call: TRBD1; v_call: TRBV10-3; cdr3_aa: CAISEIRTGKYEQYF
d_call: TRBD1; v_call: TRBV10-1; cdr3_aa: CASSGTGGNQPQHF
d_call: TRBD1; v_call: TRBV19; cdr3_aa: CASSSGGQSNYGYTF
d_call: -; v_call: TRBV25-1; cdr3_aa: CASSGDYTGELFF
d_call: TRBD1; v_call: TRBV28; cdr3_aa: CASSLGRTGNTEAFF
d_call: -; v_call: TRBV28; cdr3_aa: CASRDLNTEAFF
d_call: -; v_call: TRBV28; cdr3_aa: CASSLTDKRRNTIYF
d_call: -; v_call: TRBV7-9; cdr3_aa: CASSLGEGIYEQYF
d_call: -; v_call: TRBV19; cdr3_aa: CASSTVMTGAPQHF
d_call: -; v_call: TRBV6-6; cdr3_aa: CASSPSRDMNTEAFF
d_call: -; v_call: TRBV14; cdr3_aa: CASSQDQRQPQHF
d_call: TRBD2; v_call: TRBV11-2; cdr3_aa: CASSPVAGFGPYEQYF
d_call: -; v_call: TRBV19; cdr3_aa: CATGLPQETQYF
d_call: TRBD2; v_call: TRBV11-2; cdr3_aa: CASSLVLAGNPEQYF
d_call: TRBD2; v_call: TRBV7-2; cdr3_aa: CASSLVERGFGEQYF
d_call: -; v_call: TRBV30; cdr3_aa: CAWAEFDEKLFF
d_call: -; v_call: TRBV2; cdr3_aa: CASLHRVREQYF
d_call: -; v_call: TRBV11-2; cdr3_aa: CASSLTLADTQYF
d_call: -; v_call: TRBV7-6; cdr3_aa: CASSRLAAVLTDTQYF
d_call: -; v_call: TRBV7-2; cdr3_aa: CASRVGQPQHF
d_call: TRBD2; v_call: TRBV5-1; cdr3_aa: CASQLAGGQIDTQYF
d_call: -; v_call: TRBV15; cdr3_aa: CATTDLLLAKNIQYF
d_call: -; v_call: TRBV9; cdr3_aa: CASSQGLTELSSGNTIYF
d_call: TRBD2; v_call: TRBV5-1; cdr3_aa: CASSPGTSSTDTQYF
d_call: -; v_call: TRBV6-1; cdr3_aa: CASSEDRSANGYTF